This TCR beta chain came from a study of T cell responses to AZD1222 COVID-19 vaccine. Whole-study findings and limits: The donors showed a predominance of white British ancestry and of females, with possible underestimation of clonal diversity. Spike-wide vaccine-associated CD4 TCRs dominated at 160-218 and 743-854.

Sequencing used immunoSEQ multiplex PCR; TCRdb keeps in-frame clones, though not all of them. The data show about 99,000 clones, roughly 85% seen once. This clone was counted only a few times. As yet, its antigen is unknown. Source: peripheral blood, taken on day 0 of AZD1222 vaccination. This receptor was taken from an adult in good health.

The CDR3 nucleotides are TGTGCCACCAGTGAACCAGGGGGCCACTACAATGAGCAGTTCTTC. Translating it yields CATSEPGGHYNEQFF. This sequence joins TRBV24-1 and TRBJ2-1; TRBD1 matches at 8 bases. Trimming cost V 4 bases and J 3 bases; bases outside gene matches: 4. Germline V gene data show CDR1 as KGHDR and CDR2 as SFDVKD. CDR3 length equals 15 residues.